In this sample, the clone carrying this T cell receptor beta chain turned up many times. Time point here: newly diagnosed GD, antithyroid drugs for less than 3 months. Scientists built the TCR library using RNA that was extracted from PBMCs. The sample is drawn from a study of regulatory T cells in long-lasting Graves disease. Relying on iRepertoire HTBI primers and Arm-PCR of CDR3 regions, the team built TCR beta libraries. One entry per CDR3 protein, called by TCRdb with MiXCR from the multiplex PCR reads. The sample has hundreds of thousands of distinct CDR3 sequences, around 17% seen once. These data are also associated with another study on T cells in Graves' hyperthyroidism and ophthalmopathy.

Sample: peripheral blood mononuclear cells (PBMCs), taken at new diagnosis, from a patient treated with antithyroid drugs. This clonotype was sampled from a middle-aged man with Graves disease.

The CDR3 DNA is TGCGCCAGCAGCTTGAGGCCTACTGACAGGGGGCGGACTGAAGCTTTCTTT. It codes for CASSLRPTDRGRTEAFF. The gene calls are TRBV5-1 and TRBJ1-1; TRBD1 matches 10 bases. V lost 1 base and J lost 5; bases outside the gene matches: 11. In germline, CDR1 is SGHRS, CDR2 YFSETQ. The CDR3 loop spans 17 amino acids. Full variable domain (remainder filled in from reference TRBV5-1 and TRBJ1-1): KAGVTQTPRYLIKTRGQQVTLSCSPISGHRSVSWYQQTPGQGLQFLFEYFSETQRNKGNFPGRFSGRQFSNSRSEMNVSTLELGDSALYLCASSLRPTDRGRTEAFFGQGTRLTVV.